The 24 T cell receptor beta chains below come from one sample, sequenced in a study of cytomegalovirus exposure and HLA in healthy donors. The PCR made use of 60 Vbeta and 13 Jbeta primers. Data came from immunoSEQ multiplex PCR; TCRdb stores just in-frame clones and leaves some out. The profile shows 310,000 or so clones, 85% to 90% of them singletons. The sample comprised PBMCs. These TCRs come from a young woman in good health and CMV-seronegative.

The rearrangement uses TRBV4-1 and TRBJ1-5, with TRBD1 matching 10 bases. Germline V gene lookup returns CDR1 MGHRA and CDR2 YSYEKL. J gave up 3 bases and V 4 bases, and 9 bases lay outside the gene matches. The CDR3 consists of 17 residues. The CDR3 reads CASSPGTGVSYNQPQHF. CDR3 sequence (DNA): TGCGCCAGCAGCCCAGGGACAGGGGTAAGTTACAATCAGCCCCAGCATTTT.

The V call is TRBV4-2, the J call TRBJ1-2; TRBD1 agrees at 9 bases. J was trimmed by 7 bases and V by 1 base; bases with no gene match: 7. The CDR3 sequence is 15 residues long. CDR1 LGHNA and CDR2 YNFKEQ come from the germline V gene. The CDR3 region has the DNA TGTGCCAGCAGCCAAGTTGAGGGACAGGGTGGTGGCTACACCTTC. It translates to CASSQVEGQGGGYTF.

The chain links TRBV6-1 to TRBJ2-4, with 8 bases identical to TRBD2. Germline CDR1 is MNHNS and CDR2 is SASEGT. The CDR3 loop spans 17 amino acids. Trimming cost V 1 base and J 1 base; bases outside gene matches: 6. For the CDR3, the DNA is TGTGCCAGCAGTGAAGTAGGAGTAGCGGGGGCCAAAAACATTCAGTACTTC. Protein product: CASSEVGVAGAKNIQYF.

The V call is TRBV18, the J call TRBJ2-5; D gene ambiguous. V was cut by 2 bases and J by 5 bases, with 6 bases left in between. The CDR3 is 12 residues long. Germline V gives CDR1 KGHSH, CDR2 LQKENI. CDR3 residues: CASSPFSETQYF. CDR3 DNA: TGTGCCAGCTCACCATTCTCCGAGACCCAGTACTTC.

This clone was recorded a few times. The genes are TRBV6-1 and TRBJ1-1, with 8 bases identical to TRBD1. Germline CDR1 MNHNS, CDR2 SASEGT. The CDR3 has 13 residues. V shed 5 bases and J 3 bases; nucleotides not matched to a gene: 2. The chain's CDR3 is CASSIQGDTEAFF. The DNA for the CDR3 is TGTGCCAGCAGTATACAGGGGGACACTGAAGCTTTCTTT.

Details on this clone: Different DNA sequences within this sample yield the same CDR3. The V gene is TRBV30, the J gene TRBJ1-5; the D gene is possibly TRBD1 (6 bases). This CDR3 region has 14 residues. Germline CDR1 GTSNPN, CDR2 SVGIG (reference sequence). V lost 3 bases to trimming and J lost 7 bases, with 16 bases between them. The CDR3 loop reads CAWSPQGGYQPQHF. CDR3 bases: TGTGCCTGGAGCCCACAGGGAGGGTACCAGCCCCAGCATTTT.

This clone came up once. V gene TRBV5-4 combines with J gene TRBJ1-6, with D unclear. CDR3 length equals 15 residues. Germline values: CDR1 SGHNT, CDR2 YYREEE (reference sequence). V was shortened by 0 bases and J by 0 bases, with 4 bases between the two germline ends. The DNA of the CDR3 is TGTGCCAGCAGCTTGGAGAGCTCCTATAATTCACCCCTCCACTTT. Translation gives CASSLESSYNSPLHF.

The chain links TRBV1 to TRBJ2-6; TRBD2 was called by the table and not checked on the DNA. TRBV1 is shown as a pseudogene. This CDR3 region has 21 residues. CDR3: CTSSQDDPSGGAVTGANVLTF. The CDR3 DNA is TGCACCAGCAGCCAAGACGATCCGAGCGGGGGGGCCGTTACTGGGGCCAACGTCCTGACTTTC.

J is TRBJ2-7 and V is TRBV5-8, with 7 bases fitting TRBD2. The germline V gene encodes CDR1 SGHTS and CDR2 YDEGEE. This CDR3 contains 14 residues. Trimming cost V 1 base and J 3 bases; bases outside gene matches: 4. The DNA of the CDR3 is TGTGCCAGCAGCTTGCCTAGCGGTGGCTACGAGCAGTACTTC. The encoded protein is CASSLPSGGYEQYF.

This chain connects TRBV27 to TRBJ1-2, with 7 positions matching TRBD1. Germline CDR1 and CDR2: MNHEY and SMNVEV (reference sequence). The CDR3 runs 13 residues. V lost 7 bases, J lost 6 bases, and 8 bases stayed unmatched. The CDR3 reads CASTDRVGDGYTF. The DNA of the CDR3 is TGTGCCAGCACCGACAGGGTCGGAGATGGCTACACCTTC.

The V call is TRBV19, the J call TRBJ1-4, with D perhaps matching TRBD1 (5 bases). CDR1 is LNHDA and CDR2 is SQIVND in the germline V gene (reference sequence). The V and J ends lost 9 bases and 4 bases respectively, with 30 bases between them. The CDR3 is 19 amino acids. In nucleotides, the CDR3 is TGTGCCAGCAGTCCTTCGCGGGACCTAACTTGGGGGGGTAATGAAAAACTGTTTTTT. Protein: CASSPSRDLTWGGNEKLFF.

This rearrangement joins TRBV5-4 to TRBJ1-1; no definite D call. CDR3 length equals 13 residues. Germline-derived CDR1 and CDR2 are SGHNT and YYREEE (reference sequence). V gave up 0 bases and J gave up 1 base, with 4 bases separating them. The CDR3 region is CASSLERNTEAFF. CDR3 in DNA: TGTGCCAGCAGCTTGGAGCGGAACACTGAAGCTTTCTTT.

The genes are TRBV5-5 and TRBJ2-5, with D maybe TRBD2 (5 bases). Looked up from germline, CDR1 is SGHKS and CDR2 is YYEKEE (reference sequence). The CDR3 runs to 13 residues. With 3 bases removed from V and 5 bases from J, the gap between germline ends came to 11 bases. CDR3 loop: CASSYGVVETQYF. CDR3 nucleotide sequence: TGTGCCAGCAGCTACGGGGTAGTGGAGACCCAGTACTTC.

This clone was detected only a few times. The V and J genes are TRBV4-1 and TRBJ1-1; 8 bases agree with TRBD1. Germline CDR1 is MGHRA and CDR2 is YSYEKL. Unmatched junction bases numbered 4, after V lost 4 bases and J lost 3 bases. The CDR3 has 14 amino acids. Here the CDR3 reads CASSPQGADTEAFF. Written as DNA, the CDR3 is TGCGCCAGCAGCCCCCAGGGGGCTGACACTGAAGCTTTCTTT.

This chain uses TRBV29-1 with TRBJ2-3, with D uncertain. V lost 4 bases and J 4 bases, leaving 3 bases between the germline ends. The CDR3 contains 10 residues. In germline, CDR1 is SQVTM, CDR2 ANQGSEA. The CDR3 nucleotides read TGCAGCGTTGGCGCAGATACGCAGTATTTT. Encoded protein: CSVGADTQYF.

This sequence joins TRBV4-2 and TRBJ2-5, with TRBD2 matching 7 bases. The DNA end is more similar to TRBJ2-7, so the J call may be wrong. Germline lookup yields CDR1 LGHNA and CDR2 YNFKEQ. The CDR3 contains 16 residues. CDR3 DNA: TGTGCCAGCAGCCATCCCCCCGGCGGGGGATCCTACGAGCAGTACTTC. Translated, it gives CASSHPPGGGSYEQYF.

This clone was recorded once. CDR3 loop: CASSYERGAEAFF. CDR3 in DNA: TGTGCCAGCAGTTACGAACGAGGCGCTGAAGCTTTCTTT. This chain connects TRBV6-5 to TRBJ1-1; D remains unclear. V was clipped by 2 bases and J by 6 bases, with 10 bases between them. This CDR3 spans 13 amino acids. The germline V gene encodes CDR1 MNHEY and CDR2 SVGAGI.

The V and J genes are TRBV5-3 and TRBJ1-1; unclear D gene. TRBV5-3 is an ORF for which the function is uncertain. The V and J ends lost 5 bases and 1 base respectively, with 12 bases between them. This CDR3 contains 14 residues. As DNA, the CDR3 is TGTGCCAGAAGGATGGAGGTAGAGAACACTGAAGCTTTCTTT. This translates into CARRMEVENTEAFF.

The CDR3 region has the DNA TGTGCCAGCAGCGCCTACGGGGGGACCCAAGAGACCCAGTACTTC. Translated, it gives CASSAYGGTQETQYF. V is TRBV9 and J is TRBJ2-5; the match to TRBD2 covers 7 bases. The CDR3 contains 15 residues. The germline gives CDR1 SGDLS, CDR2 YYNGEE. Germline trimming cut 3 bases from V and 1 base from J; bases unmatched to any gene: 6.

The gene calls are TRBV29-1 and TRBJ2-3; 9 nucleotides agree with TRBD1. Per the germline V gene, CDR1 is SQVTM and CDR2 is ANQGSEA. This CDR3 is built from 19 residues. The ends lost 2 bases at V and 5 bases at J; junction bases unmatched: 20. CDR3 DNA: TGCAGCGTTGAATATGTTAGGGACAGGGCCACCCCCGAGGGAGATACGCAGTATTTT. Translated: CSVEYVRDRATPEGDTQYF.

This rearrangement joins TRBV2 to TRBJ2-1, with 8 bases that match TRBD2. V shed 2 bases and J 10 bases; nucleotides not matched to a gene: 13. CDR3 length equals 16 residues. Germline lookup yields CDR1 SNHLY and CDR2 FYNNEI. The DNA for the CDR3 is TGTGCCAGCAGTGAAATAAGCGGGGGTTTCATCCGCGAGCAGTTCTTC. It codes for CASSEISGGFIREQFF. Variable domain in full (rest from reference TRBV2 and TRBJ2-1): EPEVTQTPSHQVTQMGQEVILRCVPISNHLYFYWYRQILGQKVEFLVSFYNNEISEKSEIFDDQFSVERPDGSNFTLKIRSTKLEDSAMYFCASSEISGGFIREQFFGPGTRLTVL.

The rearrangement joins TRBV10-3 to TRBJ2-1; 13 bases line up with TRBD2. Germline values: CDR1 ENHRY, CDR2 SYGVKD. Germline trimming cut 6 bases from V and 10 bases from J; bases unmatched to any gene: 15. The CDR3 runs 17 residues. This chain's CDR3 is CAISGTSGVPGEREQFF. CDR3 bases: TGTGCCATCAGCGGGACTAGCGGGGTTCCAGGGGAAAGGGAGCAGTTCTTC.

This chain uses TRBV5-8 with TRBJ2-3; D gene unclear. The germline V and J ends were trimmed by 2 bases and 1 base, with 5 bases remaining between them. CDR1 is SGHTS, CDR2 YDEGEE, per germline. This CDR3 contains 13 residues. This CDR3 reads CASSFRGTDTQYF. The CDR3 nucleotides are TGTGCCAGCAGCTTTCGTGGCACAGATACGCAGTATTTT.

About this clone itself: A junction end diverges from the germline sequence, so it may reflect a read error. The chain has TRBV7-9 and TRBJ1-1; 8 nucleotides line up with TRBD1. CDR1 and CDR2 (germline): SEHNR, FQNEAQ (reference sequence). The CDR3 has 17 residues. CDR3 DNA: TGTTCCAGCAGCTTAGCGGGCGGGACAGGTTCGAACACTGAAGCTTTCTTT. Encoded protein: CSSSLAGGTGSNTEAFF.